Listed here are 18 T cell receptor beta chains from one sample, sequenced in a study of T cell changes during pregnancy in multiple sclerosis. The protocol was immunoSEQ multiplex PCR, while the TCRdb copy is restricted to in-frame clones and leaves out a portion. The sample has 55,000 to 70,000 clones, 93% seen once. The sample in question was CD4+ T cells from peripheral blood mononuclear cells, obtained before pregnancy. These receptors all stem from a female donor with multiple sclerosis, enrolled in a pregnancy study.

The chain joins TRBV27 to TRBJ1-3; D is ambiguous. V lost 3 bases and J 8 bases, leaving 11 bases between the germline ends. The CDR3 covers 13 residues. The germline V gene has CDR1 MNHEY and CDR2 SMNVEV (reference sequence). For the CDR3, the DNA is TGTGCCAGCAGTTTGGGCGCGAAGGACACCATATATTTT. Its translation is CASSLGAKDTIYF.

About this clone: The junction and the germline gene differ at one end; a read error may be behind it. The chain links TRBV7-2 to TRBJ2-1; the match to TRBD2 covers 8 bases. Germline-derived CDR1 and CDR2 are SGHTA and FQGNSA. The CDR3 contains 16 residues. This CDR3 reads CASSAIDSGKSNKQFF. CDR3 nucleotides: TGTGCCAGCAGCGCAATTGATAGCGGGAAGTCCAATAAGCAGTTCTTC.

CDR3 amino acids: CASRGGQGSDTQYF. CDR3 sequence (DNA): TGTGCCAGCAGAGGGGGACAGGGGAGCGATACGCAGTATTTT. V and J are TRBV2 and TRBJ2-3; TRBD1 matches 10 bases. Germline CDR1 reads SNHLY; CDR2 reads FYNNEI. The CDR3 is 14 amino acids. V was clipped by 6 bases and J by 6 bases; unmatched bases: 6.

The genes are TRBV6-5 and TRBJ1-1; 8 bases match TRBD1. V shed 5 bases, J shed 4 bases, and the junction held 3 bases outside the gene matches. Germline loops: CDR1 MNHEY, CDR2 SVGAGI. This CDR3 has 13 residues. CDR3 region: CASSATGVTEAFF. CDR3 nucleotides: TGTGCCAGCAGTGCGACAGGGGTCACTGAAGCTTTCTTT.

CDR3 region: CASSQGSSGNSYNEQFF. The CDR3 nucleotides read TGTGCCAGCAGCCAAGGGTCTAGCGGAAACTCCTACAATGAGCAGTTCTTC. The genes are TRBV7-6 and TRBJ2-1, with 7 nucleotides matching TRBD2. With V trimmed by 5 bases and J by 0 bases, 10 bases remained unmatched. This CDR3 comprises 17 residues. Per the germline V gene, CDR1 is SGHVS and CDR2 is FNYEAQ.

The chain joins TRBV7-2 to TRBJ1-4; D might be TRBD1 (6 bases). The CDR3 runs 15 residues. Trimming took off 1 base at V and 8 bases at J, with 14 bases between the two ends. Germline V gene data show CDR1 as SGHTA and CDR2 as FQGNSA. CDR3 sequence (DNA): TGTGCCAGCAGCTTAGATGGGGGGGCGCGGGAAAAACTGTTTTTT. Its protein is CASSLDGGAREKLFF.

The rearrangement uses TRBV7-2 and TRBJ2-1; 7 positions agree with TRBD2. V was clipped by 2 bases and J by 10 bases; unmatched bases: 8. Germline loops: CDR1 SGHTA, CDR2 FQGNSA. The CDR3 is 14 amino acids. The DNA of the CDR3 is TGTGCCAGCAGCTTATTGGGGGGGTGGGGAGAGCAGTTCTTC. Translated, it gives CASSLLGGWGEQFF.

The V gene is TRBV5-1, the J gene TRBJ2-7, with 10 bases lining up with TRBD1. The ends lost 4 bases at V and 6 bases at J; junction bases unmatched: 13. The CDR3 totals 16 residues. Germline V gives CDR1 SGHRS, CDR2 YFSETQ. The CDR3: CASSPNTGTGVGEQYF. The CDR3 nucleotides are TGCGCCAGCAGCCCGAATACCGGGACAGGGGTAGGCGAGCAGTACTTC.

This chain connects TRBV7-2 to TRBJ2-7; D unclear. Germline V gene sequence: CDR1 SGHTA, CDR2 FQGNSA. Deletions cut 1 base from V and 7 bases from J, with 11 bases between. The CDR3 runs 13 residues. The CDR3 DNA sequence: TGTGCCAGCAGCTTAGAACCTTCGAGGGAGCAGTACTTC. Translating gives CASSLEPSREQYF.

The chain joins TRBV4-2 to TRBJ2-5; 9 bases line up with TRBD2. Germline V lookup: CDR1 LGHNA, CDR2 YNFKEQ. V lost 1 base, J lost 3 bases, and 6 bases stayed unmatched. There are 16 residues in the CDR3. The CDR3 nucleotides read TGTGCCAGCAGCCAAGCGGCGGGAGGGGTAAAAGAGACCCAGTACTTC. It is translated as CASSQAAGGVKETQYF.

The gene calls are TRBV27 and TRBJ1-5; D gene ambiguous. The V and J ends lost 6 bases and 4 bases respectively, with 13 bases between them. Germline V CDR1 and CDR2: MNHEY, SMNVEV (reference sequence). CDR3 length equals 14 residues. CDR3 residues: CASRSLQLNQPQHF. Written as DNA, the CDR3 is TGTGCCAGCAGAAGTTTACAGCTTAATCAGCCCCAGCATTTT.

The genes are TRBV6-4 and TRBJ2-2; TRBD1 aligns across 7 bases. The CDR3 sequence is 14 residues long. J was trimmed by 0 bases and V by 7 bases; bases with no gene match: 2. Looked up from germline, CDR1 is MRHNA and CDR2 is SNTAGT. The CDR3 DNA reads TGTGCCAGCAAGGGGACAGCGAACACCGGGGAGCTGTTTTTT. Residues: CASKGTANTGELFF.

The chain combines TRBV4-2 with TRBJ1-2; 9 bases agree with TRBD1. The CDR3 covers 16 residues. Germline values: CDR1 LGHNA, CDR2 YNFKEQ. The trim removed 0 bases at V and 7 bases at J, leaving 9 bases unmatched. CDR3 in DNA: TGTGCCAGCAGCCAAGAATCGGGACAGGGTATTTTTGGCTACACCTTC. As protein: CASSQESGQGIFGYTF.

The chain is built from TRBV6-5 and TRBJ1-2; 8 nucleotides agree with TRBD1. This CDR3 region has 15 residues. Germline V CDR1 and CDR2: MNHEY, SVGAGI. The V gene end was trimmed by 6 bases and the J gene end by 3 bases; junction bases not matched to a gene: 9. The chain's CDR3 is CASRAPGQVDYGYTF. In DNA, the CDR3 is TGTGCCAGCAGGGCGCCGGGACAGGTCGACTATGGCTACACCTTC.

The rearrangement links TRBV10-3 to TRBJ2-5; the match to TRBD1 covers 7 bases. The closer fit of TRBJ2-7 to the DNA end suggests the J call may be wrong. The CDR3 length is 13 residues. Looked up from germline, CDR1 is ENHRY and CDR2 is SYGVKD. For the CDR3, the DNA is TGTGCCATCAAGGGGGCAGCGGACTACGAGCAGTACTTC. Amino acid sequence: CAIKGAADYEQYF.

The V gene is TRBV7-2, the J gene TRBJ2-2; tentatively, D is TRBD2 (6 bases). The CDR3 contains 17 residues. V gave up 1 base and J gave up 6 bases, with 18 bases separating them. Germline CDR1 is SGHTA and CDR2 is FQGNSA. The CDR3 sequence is CASSLVWAGSGAGELFF. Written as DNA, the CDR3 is TGTGCCAGCAGCTTAGTGTGGGCCGGGAGTGGCGCCGGGGAGCTGTTTTTT.

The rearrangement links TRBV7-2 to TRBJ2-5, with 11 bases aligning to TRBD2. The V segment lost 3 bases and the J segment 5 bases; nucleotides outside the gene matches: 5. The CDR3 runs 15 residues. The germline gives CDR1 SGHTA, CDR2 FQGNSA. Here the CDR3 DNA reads TGTGCCAGCAGCTTGGGACTAGCGGAAAGGGAGACCCAGTACTTC. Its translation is CASSLGLAERETQYF. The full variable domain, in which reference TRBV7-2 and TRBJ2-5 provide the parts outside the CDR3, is GAGVSQSPSNKVTEKGKDVELRCDPISGHTALYWYRQSLGQGLEFLIYFQGNSAPDKSGLPSDRFSAERTGGSVSTLTIQRTQQEDSAVYLCASSLGLAERETQYFGPGTRLLVL.

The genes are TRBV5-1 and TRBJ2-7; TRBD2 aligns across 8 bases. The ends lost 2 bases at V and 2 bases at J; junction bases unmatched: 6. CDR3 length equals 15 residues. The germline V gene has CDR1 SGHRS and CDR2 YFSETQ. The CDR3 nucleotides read TGCGCCAGCAGCTTAATTACTAGCGGACCCTACGAGCAGTACTTC. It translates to CASSLITSGPYEQYF.